This TCR beta chain was captured in a study of T cell responses to AZD1222 COVID-19 vaccine. Broader study findings: Repertoires were obtained only post-peak T cell response.

With respect to this clone: What it recognizes is unknown.

Profiling relied on immunoSEQ multiplex PCR, and the TCRdb table lists in-frame clones only, not all of them. The repertoire includes about 140,000 clones, 85% to 90% of them detected once, and 1.5% to 2% sits in the top ten. V shed 4 bases and J 2 bases; nucleotides not matched to a gene: 6. There are 15 residues in the CDR3. Germline values: CDR1 MNHEY, CDR2 SMNVEV (reference sequence). The TCR sequence derives from an adult in good health. The specimen comprised peripheral blood, sampled on day 0 of AZD1222 vaccination. V is TRBV27 and J is TRBJ1-1, with 8 bases aligning to TRBD1. The CDR3 DNA is TGTGCCAGCAGTTCAGGACAGGGACCTAACACTGAAGCTTTCTTT. As protein: CASSSGQGPNTEAFF.